This section outlines one T cell receptor beta chain sequence together with its context. The CDR3 covers 14 residues. J lost 3 bases, V lost 4 bases, and 5 bases had no gene match. Per germline, CDR1 SGHRS and CDR2 YFSETQ. This sample is part of a study of blood T cell repertoires in COVID-19. Study overall: The United States, Italy and Spain provided the acute and convalescent COVID-19 samples. PBMCs, B-cell-depleted T cells, or T cells were the source of the cDNA or gDNA that made up the material.

Per the authors' pipeline: Amplification from reference gene primers served as the basis for estimated nucleated cell counts. The table came from immunoSEQ multiplex PCR; TCRdb's copy has only in-frame clones and leaves some out. Clonal size and the V and J genes are those of that table, whereas D and trimming came from the DNA. In the table there are fewer than 40,000 clones, more than 85% of which are singletons. The sequence was obtained from a human donor in a cohort sampled during active COVID-19. This chain joins TRBV5-1 and TRBJ1-1, with 8 bases aligning to TRBD1. The sequenced sample was peripheral blood. CDR3 coding DNA: TGCGCCAGCAGCAGGGGACAGGCTGACACTGAAGCTTTCTTT. Its protein is CASSRGQADTEAFF.